The 22 T cell receptor beta chains below all came from one sample that was sequenced in a study of T cell repertoires in cytomegalovirus infection. One entry per CDR3 protein, called by TCRdb with MiXCR from the reads. The data hold around 430,000 distinct CDR3 sequences, with under 55% observed a single time. For these TCRs, the target antigens are not known. Source: cultured PBMCs, taken from culture after CMV antigen stimulation. The origin of the receptors is a human donor in good health (CMV status not recorded). Some clones in this sample may be carry-over from other donors' samples.

The chain has TRBV10-3 and TRBJ1-6; a possible D gene is TRBD1 (6 bases). In germline, CDR1 is ENHRY, CDR2 SYGVKD. CDR3 length: 16 amino acids. Trimming cost V 2 bases and J 6 bases, with 14 bases left between them. CDR3 loop: CAISEGRGEGNSPLHF. Written as DNA, the CDR3 is TGTGCCATCAGTGAGGGCAGGGGTGAAGGTAATTCACCCCTCCACTTT.

This clonotype has just a few counts. J is TRBJ2-2 and V is TRBV12-3 or TRBV12-4; the D is unclear. The CDR3 sequence is 13 residues long. Trimming removed 3 bases from V and 6 bases from J, with 8 bases in between. CDR3 protein: CASSFEFPGELFF. CDR3 DNA: TGTGCCAGCAGTTTCGAGTTCCCCGGGGAGCTGTTTTTT.

As regards this clonotype: A much larger clone sits a single nucleotide away, making a read error possible. This sequence joins TRBV7-2 and TRBJ2-5, with a possible D match to TRBD2 (6 bases). Germline V gene data show CDR1 as SGHTA and CDR2 as FQGNSA. This CDR3 region has 16 residues. The ends were cut back, 1 base at V and 4 bases at J, with 16 bases in the middle. CDR3 in amino acids: CASSLGVAVGTETQYF. CDR3 DNA sequence: TGTGCCAGCAGCTTAGGGGTAGCGGTGGGTACAGAGACCCAGTACTTC.

The chain couples TRBV5-1 to TRBJ1-1; D call uncertain. V lost 4 bases to trimming and J lost 4 bases, with 17 bases between them. The CDR3 contains 15 residues. Germline CDR1 SGHRS, CDR2 YFSETQ. The CDR3, as DNA: TGCGCCAGCAGCCCCTCTGGGATTCCCGGCACTGAAGCTTTCTTT. Amino acids: CASSPSGIPGTEAFF.

The chain has TRBV6-4 and TRBJ2-3, with TRBD1 identical over 7 bases. The CDR3 contains 16 residues. The V segment lost 0 bases and the J segment 3 bases; nucleotides outside the gene matches: 6. Germline V CDR1 and CDR2: MRHNA, SNTAGT. The CDR3 sequence is CASSDSAGGVTDTQYF. For the CDR3, the DNA is TGTGCCAGCAGTGACTCGGCAGGGGGAGTTACAGATACGCAGTATTTT.

V is TRBV19 and J is TRBJ2-1, with 14 bases fitting TRBD2. From germline, CDR1 is LNHDA and CDR2 SQIVND (reference sequence). V lost 6 bases, J lost 2 bases, and 0 bases stayed unmatched. There are 15 residues in the CDR3. The CDR3 region is CASRGLAGAYNEQFF. Here the CDR3 DNA reads TGTGCCAGTAGGGGACTAGCGGGGGCCTACAATGAGCAGTTCTTC.

This clonotype has just a few counts. V is TRBV7-2 and J is TRBJ2-3; tentative D call: TRBD2 (9 bases). The CDR3 is 17 amino acids. CDR1 and CDR2 from the germline V gene are SGHTA and FQGNSA. V was cut by 5 bases and J by 5 bases, with 23 bases left in between. CDR3 in DNA: TGTGCCAGCAGCCCAGGGGGCGGGAGGGCCCGGGGAGATACGCAGTATTTT. As protein: CASSPGGGRARGDTQYF.

The chain combines TRBV12-3 or TRBV12-4 with TRBJ2-3; D call uncertain. Trimming stripped 5 bases from V and 0 bases from J, with 12 bases between. The CDR3 is 15 amino acids. This chain's CDR3 is CASSTDDVSTDTQYF. CDR3 nucleotides: TGTGCCAGCAGTACCGACGACGTTAGCACAGATACGCAGTATTTT.

The chain has TRBV3-1 and TRBJ1-2; D not certain. The germline V gene has CDR1 LGHDT and CDR2 YNNKEL (reference sequence). Between the trimmed V and J ends, which lost 0 bases and 5 bases, there was a span of 7 bases. This CDR3 is built from 13 residues. The CDR3 nucleotides are TGTGCCAGCAGCCAAGAGTCAGCATATGGCTACACCTTC. Protein sequence: CASSQESAYGYTF. The complete variable domain, with remaining parts taken from reference TRBV3-1 and TRBJ1-2, reads DTAVSQTPKYLVTQMGNDKSIKCEQNLGHDTMYWYKQDSKKFLKIMFSYNNKELIINETVPNRFSPKSPDKAHLNLHINSLELGDSAVYFCASSQESAYGYTFGSGTRLTVV.

The CDR3 loop is CASSILWDRISYEQYF. CDR3 nucleotide sequence: TGTGCCAGTAGTATACTTTGGGACAGGATCTCCTACGAGCAGTACTTC. The V gene is TRBV19, the J gene TRBJ2-7, with 8 positions matching TRBD1. The CDR3 spans 16 residues. Germline CDR1 reads LNHDA; CDR2 reads SQIVND (reference sequence). V lost 2 bases, J lost 0 bases, and 6 bases stayed unmatched.

The rearrangement uses TRBV4-3 and TRBJ2-7; 8 nucleotides match TRBD2. The germline V gene encodes CDR1 LGHNA and CDR2 YSLEER. CDR3 length: 15 residues. V was clipped by 0 bases and J by 6 bases; unmatched bases: 7. This CDR3 reads CASSQDFAGGSEQYF. The CDR3, as DNA: TGCGCCAGCAGCCAAGATTTCGCGGGAGGATCCGAGCAGTACTTC.

In this sample, this clonotype turned up a few times. The rearrangement links TRBV25-1 to TRBJ2-2, with unresolved D. Germline CDR1 and CDR2: MGHDK and SYGVNS. The CDR3 is 14 residues long. V lost 4 bases to trimming and J lost 4 bases, with 10 bases between them. The CDR3 coding sequence is TGTGCCAGCAGTGGGCCGATAAGCACCGGGGAGCTGTTTTTT. Amino acid sequence: CASSGPISTGELFF.

V and J are TRBV4-2 and TRBJ2-5, with 10 bases identical to TRBD2. Per the germline V gene, CDR1 is LGHNA and CDR2 is YNFKEQ. CDR3 size: 18 residues. V dropped 0 bases and J dropped 5; count of bases not matched to a gene: 12. The CDR3 region has the DNA TGTGCCAGCAGCCAAGAAGCGCGCAGCGGGGGGGCCTCGGAGACCCAGTACTTC. This translates into CASSQEARSGGASETQYF.

CDR3 coding DNA: TGTGCCAGCAGCTTATTGCCAGGGCCACTGGGGGCCAACGTCCTGACTTTC. Amino acids: CASSLLPGPLGANVLTF. The chain has TRBV7-9 and TRBJ2-6; maybe TRBD1 (5 bases). The V gene lost 2 bases and the J gene lost 4 bases, with 15 bases spanning the gap. Looked up from germline, CDR1 is SEHNR and CDR2 is FQNEAQ (reference sequence). This CDR3 has 17 residues. Complete variable domain (other parts from reference TRBV7-9 and TRBJ2-6): DTGVSQNPRHKITKRGQNVTFRCDPISEHNRLYWYRQTLGQGPEFLTYFQNEAQLEKSRLLSDRFSAERPKGSFSTLEIQRTEQGDSAMYLCASSLLPGPLGANVLTFGAGSRLTVL.

The chain carries TRBV23-1 and TRBJ2-4; tentatively, D is TRBD1 (6 bases). TRBV23-1 is flagged as an ORF with uncertain function. This CDR3 has 13 amino acids. The V end lost 8 bases, the J end lost 5 bases, and 13 bases lay between the germline ends. The CDR3 region has the DNA TGCGCCAGCCCTACAGGGCTCCAAAACATTCAGTACTTC. Amino acids: CASPTGLQNIQYF.

In this sample, this clonotype turned up a few times. V and J are TRBV6-2 or TRBV6-3 and TRBJ1-5, with 8 bases lining up with TRBD1. Trimming cost V 2 bases and J 3 bases; bases outside gene matches: 3. The CDR3 length is 15 residues. Germline CDR1 and CDR2: MNHEY and SVGEGT. The CDR3 DNA sequence: TGTGCCAGCAGTTACCAGACAGGGGACAATCAGCCCCAGCATTTT. This codes for CASSYQTGDNQPQHF.

The chain couples TRBV7-9 to TRBJ2-7; 7 bases align to TRBD1. Looked up from germline, CDR1 is SEHNR and CDR2 is FQNEAQ (reference sequence). CDR3 size: 15 residues. The trim removed 4 bases at V and 7 bases at J, leaving 13 bases unmatched. CDR3 nucleotides: TGTGCCAGCAGCTCGGACCGGGACAGTTTGTATGAGCAGTACTTC. Translating gives CASSSDRDSLYEQYF. Full variable domain (outside the CDR3, taken from reference TRBV7-9 and TRBJ2-7): DTGVSQNPRHKITKRGQNVTFRCDPISEHNRLYWYRQTLGQGPEFLTYFQNEAQLEKSRLLSDRFSAERPKGSFSTLEIQRTEQGDSAMYLCASSSDRDSLYEQYFGPGTRLTVT.

This clonotype appeared a few times. V and J are TRBV4-2 and TRBJ2-3, with 8 positions matching TRBD2. The CDR3 has 15 amino acids. Looked up from germline, CDR1 is LGHNA and CDR2 is YNFKEQ. V lost 1 base, J lost 0 bases, and 0 bases stayed unmatched. The CDR3 DNA is TGTGCCAGCAGCCAAGCTAGCGGGAGCACAGATACGCAGTATTTT. It codes for CASSQASGSTDTQYF.

This sequence joins TRBV5-4 and TRBJ2-3; D is perhaps TRBD1 or TRBD2 (5 bases each). This CDR3 has 16 residues. Germline CDR1 and CDR2: SGHNT and YYREEE (reference sequence). The V gene lost 0 bases and the J gene lost 5 bases, with 16 bases spanning the gap. CDR3 DNA: TGTGCCAGCAGCTTGGATGAGCAGGGTGGGGGAGATACGCAGTATTTT. Protein: CASSLDEQGGGDTQYF. The full variable domain, completed using reference TRBV5-4 and TRBJ2-3, is ETGVTQSPTHLIKTRGQQVTLRCSSQSGHNTVSWYQQALGQGPQFIFQYYREEENGRGNFPPRFSGLQFPNYSSELNVNALELDDSALYLCASSLDEQGGGDTQYFGPGTRLTVL.

V is TRBV27 and J is TRBJ2-7, with 12 bases aligning to TRBD1. Germline values: CDR1 MNHEY, CDR2 SMNVEV (reference sequence). This CDR3 is 16 amino acids long. V lost 10 bases and J lost 4; bases outside the gene matches: 14. CDR3 in DNA: TGTGCCACCGCCCCGGCGGGACAGGGGGCGGGGTACGAGCAGTACTTC. This translates into CATAPAGQGAGYEQYF.

This clonotype was seen only a few times. The J gene is TRBJ2-1, the V gene TRBV20-1, with 7 bases aligning to TRBD2. CDR3 length: 14 amino acids. Looked up from germline, CDR1 is DFQATT and CDR2 is SNEGSKA (reference sequence). Losses at the gene ends were 4 bases for V and 0 bases for J; bases not matched to a gene: 3. The CDR3 region has the DNA TGCAGTGCTAATCCTAGCGGCTCCTACAATGAGCAGTTCTTC. Its protein is CSANPSGSYNEQFF.

This clonotype has just a few counts. The rearrangement uses TRBV6-2 or TRBV6-3 and TRBJ2-1; the match to TRBD1 covers 8 bases. This CDR3 has 16 amino acids. CDR1 is MNHEY and CDR2 is SVGEGT in the germline V gene. With 5 bases clipped from V and 0 bases from J, the junction kept 6 bases outside the gene matches. CDR3 DNA sequence: TGTGCCAGCAGTCCCGCAGGGGGCCGCTCCTACAATGAGCAGTTCTTC. Translating gives CASSPAGGRSYNEQFF.